This entry describes one T cell receptor (beta chain). The data derive from a study of blood T cell repertoires in COVID-19. About the research overall: From T cells, B-cell-depleted T cells, or PBMCs came the material, which was cDNA or gDNA.

Germline V gives CDR1 LNHDA, CDR2 SQIVND (reference sequence). Trimming took 6 bases from V and 0 from J; bases not matched to a gene: 13. The CDR3 runs to 19 residues. Some clones are missing from TCRdb's copy, which holds only in-frame ones; the method was immunoSEQ multiplex PCR. The sample contains approximately 150,000 clones, about 90% of which appear only once. This sequence originates from a man between 45 and 60 years old who had recovered from COVID-19. The chain employs TRBV19 and TRBJ1-5; 11 nucleotides match TRBD1. Sequencing was performed on peripheral blood. CDR3 sequence reads: CASRPPLGQGGPSNQPQHF. Written as DNA, the CDR3 is TGTGCCAGTAGACCCCCTCTGGGACAGGGGGGACCTAGCAATCAGCCCCAGCATTTT.